A selection of T cell receptor beta chains follows, all from one sample in a study of cytomegalovirus exposure and HLA in healthy donors. Here immunoSEQ multiplex PCR was the method, and the copy in TCRdb shows in-frame clones only, minus some. The table lists under 200,000 clones, 65% to 85% of them singletons. The sequencing sample was made of PBMCs. The receptors derive from a woman in her fifties or sixties in good health and CMV-seropositive. Both conserved end residues are part of each CDR3. Fields, in order: D gene, J gene, clone size, V gene, CDR3 DNA, CDR3 protein. The D gene is left open where the match is weak. Clone size is stated in some rows and not others, as once, few, many or a class when expanded.

>TRBD1|TRBJ2-1|few|TRBV6-1
TGTGCCAGCAGTGAACCCCTGGGCGACAGGGGGGTCAATGAGCAGTTCTTC
CASSEPLGDRGVNEQFF
>TRBD1|TRBJ1-5|.|TRBV4-3
TGCGCCAGCAGCCCCTCGGACAGGGATAATCAGCCCCAGCATTTT
CASSPSDRDNQPQHF
>TRBD2|TRBJ2-3|.|TRBV2
TGTGCCAGCCTTCTTTTAGCGGGCTTCACAGATACGCAGTATTTT
CASLLLAGFTDTQYF
>.|TRBJ1-6|.|TRBV27
TGTGCCAGCAGTTTGGACAGTCTGAGCTCCTATAATTCACCCCTCCACTTT
CASSLDSLSSYNSPLHF
>.|TRBJ1-6|.|TRBV5-1
TGCGCCAGCAGCTCGGATGATATGGGGCTTTCACCCCTCCACTTT
CASSSDDMGLSPLHF
>TRBD1|TRBJ1-6|.|TRBV5-1
TGCGCCAGCAGCTCGGGACAGGGGGCGATTTCACCCCTCCACTTT
CASSSGQGAISPLHF
>.|TRBJ2-7|.|TRBV7-9
TGTGCCAGCAGCTTAGTACAGGACTCCTACGAGCAGTACTTC
CASSLVQDSYEQYF
>.|TRBJ1-1|.|TRBV4-1
TGCGCCAGCAGCCCCGGCCAGGGCCCTGAAGCTTTCTTT
CASSPGQGPEAFF
>.|TRBJ1-2|.|TRBV14
TGTGCCAGCAGCCGACAGCGGGCGGAGGGCTACACCTTC
CASSRQRAEGYTF
>.|TRBJ1-4|.|TRBV5-4
TGTGCCAGCAGCTTGGGGGCAGGGCGAAATGAAAAACTGTTTTTT
CASSLGAGRNEKLFF
>.|TRBJ1-3|.|TRBV2
TGTGCCAGCAGCGGACAGAACAACCTCTCTGGAAACACCATATATTTT
CASSGQNNLSGNTIYF
>TRBD1|TRBJ1-4|.|TRBV15
TGTGCCACCAGCAGGGTCCCCGAGGGGGCCGGGAAACTGTTTTTT
CATSRVPEGAGKLFF
>.|TRBJ2-3|.|TRBV19
TGTGCCAGTAGTTATAGGTCGCGAGCTCAGGGAGATACGCAGTATTTT
CASSYRSRAQGDTQYF
>.|TRBJ2-4|.|TRBV11-2
TGTGCCAGCAGCTTAGACGCGCAGGGTAGGGCCAAAAACATTCAGTACTTC
CASSLDAQGRAKNIQYF
>.|TRBJ1-4|.|TRBV15
TGTGCCACCAGCAGAGACAGGCCGGCTAATGAAAAACTGTTTTTT
CATSRDRPANEKLFF
>TRBD2|TRBJ2-7|.|TRBV30
TGTGCCTGGGGGGGGGACTCCTACGAGCAGTACTTC
CAWGGDSYEQYF
>.|TRBJ2-2|once|TRBV19
TGTGCCAGTAGTACCAGGGATACCGGGGAGCTGTTTTTT
CASSTRDTGELFF
>.|TRBJ1-3|.|TRBV7-8
TGTGCCAGCACCCCCATCGGGGGGCTGAAGTCTGGAAACACCATATATTTT
CASTPIGGLKSGNTIYF
>TRBD1|TRBJ2-4|.|TRBV7-8
TGTGCCAGCAGCCCTGACAGGGTGAAAAACATTCAGTACTTC
CASSPDRVKNIQYF
>.|TRBJ2-6|few|TRBV19
TGTGCCACCTTTTCTGGAGGCAACGTCCTGACTTTC
CATFSGGNVLTF
>TRBD1|TRBJ2-5|once|TRBV9
TGTGCCAGCAGCGGGGGACAGGGGGAAGTTCAAGAGACCCAGTACTTC
CASSGGQGEVQETQYF
>.|TRBJ1-3|.|TRBV29-1
TGCAGCGTCCGGACAGTCCCCTCTGGAAACACCATATATTTT
CSVRTVPSGNTIYF
>.|TRBJ2-1|.|TRBV30
TGTGCCTGGAGGCTAGCTATCGGTGGCGAGCAGTTCTTC
CAWRLAIGGEQFF
>TRBD1|TRBJ2-1|.|TRBV29-1
TGCAGCGCCGACTCAGGGGGCCTGAATGAGCAGTTCTTC
CSADSGGLNEQFF
>.|TRBJ1-1|.|TRBV2
TGTGCCAACACAGAAGAGGGAGGCACTGAAGCTTTCTTT
CANTEEGGTEAFF
>.|TRBJ2-2|.|TRBV11-1
TGTGCCAGCAGCTTACAGGGGAGGAACACCGGGGAGCTGTTTTTT
CASSLQGRNTGELFF
>.|TRBJ2-5|.|TRBV5-1
TGCGCCAGCAGCTTGTCCAGTTTAGAGACCCAGTACTTC
CASSLSSLETQYF
>TRBD1|TRBJ1-6|.|TRBV4-1
TGCGCCAGCAGCCGAAACACCGGGACAGGGGATTCACCCCTCCACTTT
CASSRNTGTGDSPLHF
>.|TRBJ1-1|few|TRBV7-9
TGTGCCAGCAGCTACTTTGAATTCAGGGGAAACACTGAAGCTTTCTTT
CASSYFEFRGNTEAFF
>.|TRBJ1-1|.|TRBV5-1
TGCGCCAGCAGCCAAATAGGTGATAGGAGCACTGAAGCTTTCTTT
CASSQIGDRSTEAFF
>.|TRBJ1-5|few|TRBV11-2
TGTGCCAGCAGCTCGACAAACAATCAGCCCCAGCATTTT
CASSSTNNQPQHF
>.|TRBJ2-5|.|TRBV5-1
TGCGCCAGCCGGGAGCCGCAAGAGACCCAGTACTTC
CASREPQETQYF
>TRBD2|TRBJ2-1|.|TRBV27
TGTGCCAGCAGTTCTCCGCGGGGGGCGGGGAATGAGCAGTTCTTC
CASSSPRGAGNEQFF
>.|TRBJ1-2|.|TRBV2
TGTGCCAGCAGTCTGGGGGAGGGAAATGGCTACACCTTC
CASSLGEGNGYTF
>.|TRBJ2-1|.|TRBV7-3
TGTGCCAGCAGCTTAACGTCAGGGCCCAATGAGCAGTTCTTC
CASSLTSGPNEQFF
>TRBD1|TRBJ2-5|.|TRBV30
TGTGCCTGGAGGACTGGACAGGGGCCTTACGAGACCCAGTACTTC
CAWRTGQGPYETQYF
>.|TRBJ2-3|few|TRBV28
TGTGCCAGCAGTCACTCTAACGCAGATACGCAGTATTTT
CASSHSNADTQYF
>.|TRBJ1-1|.|TRBV10-2
TGCGCCAGCAGTGAAACAGACACTGAAGCTTTCTTT
CASSETDTEAFF
>.|TRBJ1-1|.|TRBV7-8
TGTGCCAGCAGCTTAGGACAGAGTTACACTGAAGCTTTCTTT
CASSLGQSYTEAFF
>TRBD1|TRBJ2-5|.|TRBV7-9
TGTGCCAGCAGCTCCAGGACAGGGCGTGTGGAGACCCAGTACTTC
CASSSRTGRVETQYF
>TRBD2|TRBJ2-2|.|TRBV7-6
TGTGCCAGCAGCCGGCCGGGACTAGCGAACACCGGGGAGCTGTTTTTT
CASSRPGLANTGELFF
>TRBD2|TRBJ2-1|.|TRBV9
TGTGCCAGCAGCCCACGGGGGGGCCTAAATGAGCAGTTCTTC
CASSPRGGLNEQFF
>.|TRBJ2-5|.|TRBV19
TGTGCCAGTACCAGAAGGGGGGGGACCGAGCGGGAGACCCAGTACTTC
CASTRRGGTERETQYF
>TRBD1|TRBJ2-7|.|TRBV19
TGTGCCAGTAGGCCGACAGGGGGCTACGAGCAGTACTTC
CASRPTGGYEQYF
>.|TRBJ1-1|.|TRBV6-5
TGTGCCAGCAAATTGACAGCTTTCAACACTGAAGCTTTCTTT
CASKLTAFNTEAFF
>.|TRBJ1-1|.|TRBV10-3
TGTGCCATCACCGGACAGATGAACACTGAAGCTTTCTTT
CAITGQMNTEAFF
>.|TRBJ2-3|.|TRBV2
TGTGCCAGCAGTGAAGGACGGTGGGGAGGAGGTACGCAGTATTTT
CASSEGRWGGGTQYF
>TRBD1|TRBJ1-5|.|TRBV4-1
TGCGCCAGCAGCCAGAGGACAGGCCGCAATCAGCCCCAGCATTTT
CASSQRTGRNQPQHF
>.|TRBJ2-7|.|TRBV6-5
TGTGCCAGCAGGCGGGACAGTCATGGCGAGCAGTACTTC
CASRRDSHGEQYF
>TRBD1|TRBJ1-1|few|TRBV7-8
TGTGCCAGCAGCTTTGAGGGACAGGGGGCTTTGGACACTGAAGCTTTCTTT
CASSFEGQGALDTEAFF
>.|TRBJ1-4|few|TRBV19
TGTGCCAGTAGTATGGGGGGAGGGCCTGAAAAACTGTTTTTT
CASSMGGGPEKLFF
>.|TRBJ2-3|.|TRBV11-2
TGTGCCAGCAGCTTAGATCTCTCGGGCACAGATACGCAGTATTTT
CASSLDLSGTDTQYF
>TRBD2|TRBJ2-7|.|TRBV15
TGTGCCACCAGCAGGGGCATGACTAGCGCTCCGAGCTCCTACGAGCAGTACTTC
CATSRGMTSAPSSYEQYF
>TRBD1|TRBJ1-1|once|TRBV6-5
TGTGCCAGCACAGGGGGAAGTTACACTGAAGCTTTCTTT
CASTGGSYTEAFF
>.|TRBJ2-7|.|TRBV5-1
TGCGCCAGCAGCTTAGGACCTACTCCCGGGAACGAGCAGTACTTC
CASSLGPTPGNEQYF
>.|TRBJ2-7|.|TRBV6-1
TGTGCCAGCCATAGACACAAAACGGGGGCCTACGAGCAGTACTTC
CASHRHKTGAYEQYF
>TRBD1|TRBJ1-2|.|TRBV9
TGTGCCAGCAGCGCCTGGACAGGGGACAATTATGGCTACACCTTC
CASSAWTGDNYGYTF